This entry concerns a single TCR beta chain. This sample stems from a study of T cell responses to AZD1222 COVID-19 vaccine. Only in-frame clones appear in the TCRdb table, and some are missing; sequencing was by immunoSEQ multiplex PCR. This table has some 100,000 clones, 70% to 90% appearing once. Trimming cost V 0 bases and J 4 bases, with 9 bases left between them. This CDR3 is 14 amino acids long. Germline CDR1 KGHSH, CDR2 LQKENI. The clonotype originates from an adult who received the AZD1222 COVID-19 vaccine. The gene calls are TRBV18 and TRBJ1-1; no clear D gene. The source material was peripheral blood, sampled 28 days after the second AZD1222 dose. Written as DNA, the CDR3 is TGTGCCAGCTCACCACCGAGACTGCCCACTGAAGCTTTCTTT. This translates into CASSPPRLPTEAFF.